This passage covers 26 T cell receptor beta chains from one sample sequenced in a study of blood T cell repertoires in COVID-19. Produced via immunoSEQ multiplex PCR; TCRdb's table is partial and in-frame only. The sample contains fewer than 350,000 clones, approximately 86% of which appear only once. The sequenced sample was PBMCs or T cells enriched from blood (not recorded which). The receptor source for this set is a woman in her thirties or forties with acute COVID-19.

V and J are TRBV20-1 and TRBJ1-2, with D maybe TRBD1 (6 bases). V gave up 5 bases and J gave up 11 bases, with 15 bases separating them. The CDR3 runs to 11 residues. Germline CDR1 reads DFQATT; CDR2 reads SNEGSKA (reference sequence). This chain's CDR3 is CSAATGQLYTF. The CDR3 nucleotides read TGCAGTGCTGCTACAGGACAGCTGTACACCTTC.

The chain joins TRBV2 to TRBJ1-5; 7 bases line up with TRBD1. CDR1 and CDR2 from the germline V gene are SNHLY and FYNNEI. With 5 bases clipped from V and 4 bases from J, the junction kept 5 bases outside the gene matches. The CDR3 sequence is 14 residues long. The CDR3 DNA sequence: TGTGCCAGCAGTACTGACAGGGTAAATCAGCCCCAGCATTTT. It is translated as CASSTDRVNQPQHF.

The CDR3, as DNA: TGTGCCAGCAGTCAGACAGGGGGCAGGGACGAGCAGTACTTC. It yields the protein CASSQTGGRDEQYF. The J gene is TRBJ2-7, the V gene TRBV6-5; 10 bases line up with TRBD1. V was pared by 5 bases and J by 5 bases, with 6 bases of the junction left unmatched. CDR1 and CDR2 (germline): MNHEY, SVGAGI. This CDR3 is 14 amino acids long.

The chain joins TRBV5-1 to TRBJ2-7; 8 nucleotides agree with TRBD1. In germline, CDR1 is SGHRS, CDR2 YFSETQ. The CDR3 is 14 amino acids. V lost 1 base to trimming and J lost 3 bases; unmatched junction nucleotides: 3. The CDR3 DNA is TGCGCCAGCAGCTTGTCAGGGGGCAACTACGAGCAGTACTTC. Protein product: CASSLSGGNYEQYF. Combining the CDR3 with reference TRBV5-1 and TRBJ2-7 gives the whole variable domain KAGVTQTPRYLIKTRGQQVTLSCSPISGHRSVSWYQQTPGQGLQFLFEYFSETQRNKGNFPGRFSGRQFSNSRSEMNVSTLELGDSALYLCASSLSGGNYEQYFGPGTRLTVT.

V usage is TRBV27 and J usage is TRBJ2-2; tentative D call: TRBD1 (5 bases). Germline-derived CDR1 and CDR2 are MNHEY and SMNVEV (reference sequence). Trimming took 1 base from V and 6 from J, leaving 15 bases between them. The CDR3 sequence is 16 residues long. Here the CDR3 reads CASSLYGREIPGELFF. As DNA, the CDR3 is TGTGCCAGCAGTTTATACGGCAGGGAAATCCCCGGGGAGCTGTTTTTT.

This chain connects TRBV7-9 to TRBJ2-7; 10 nucleotides align to TRBD2. CDR3 size: 14 residues. J lost 4 bases, V lost 5 bases, and 5 bases had no gene match. From germline, CDR1 is SEHNR and CDR2 FQNEAQ (reference sequence). CDR3 residues: CASSVGLAAYEQYF. CDR3 coding DNA: TGTGCCAGCAGCGTCGGACTAGCGGCTTACGAGCAGTACTTC.

The chain couples TRBV27 to TRBJ2-7; 8 nucleotides match TRBD1. V was clipped by 5 bases and J by 6 bases; unmatched bases: 6. In germline, CDR1 is MNHEY, CDR2 SMNVEV (reference sequence). The CDR3 loop spans 13 amino acids. CDR3 nucleotide sequence: TGTGCCAGCAGTCAAGAACAGGGGGGCGAGCAGTACTTC. Its protein product is CASSQEQGGEQYF.

This chain uses TRBV28 with TRBJ1-3; TRBD1 is a possible D gene (6 bases). There are 16 residues in the CDR3. With 4 bases removed from V and 4 bases from J, the gap between germline ends came to 17 bases. The V gene's germline CDR1 is MDHEN and CDR2 SYDVKM. CDR3 sequence: CASSSLDPGQGNTIYF. The DNA for the CDR3 is TGTGCCAGCAGTTCACTAGACCCCGGACAGGGAAACACCATATATTTT.

V is TRBV12-3 or TRBV12-4 and J is TRBJ1-1, with D tentatively TRBD1 (5 bases). The CDR3 loop spans 13 amino acids. The V end lost 3 bases, the J end lost 1 base, and 6 bases lay between the germline ends. CDR3 sequence (DNA): TGTGCCAGCAGTTTGGACAAGAACACTGAAGCTTTCTTT. The encoded protein is CASSLDKNTEAFF.

The rearrangement joins TRBV10-3 to TRBJ2-7, with D possibly matching TRBD1 (6 bases). The CDR3 is 14 residues long. Germline CDR1 reads ENHRY; CDR2 reads SYGVKD. V was pared by 7 bases and J by 5 bases, with 18 bases between. CDR3 residues: CAITSQGFRNEQYF. DNA of the CDR3: TGTGCCATCACCTCGCAGGGGTTTCGGAACGAGCAGTACTTC.

This clone was observed a few times. This chain connects TRBV7-8 to TRBJ2-1; TRBD2 matches 7 bases. V was clipped by 2 bases and J by 7 bases; unmatched bases: 14. The germline CDR1 and CDR2 sequences are SGHVS and FQNEAQ. The CDR3 has 17 amino acids. CDR3 loop: CASSLYGGDRPFNEQFF. The CDR3 coding sequence is TGTGCCAGCAGCTTATATGGGGGGGATAGACCCTTTAATGAGCAGTTCTTC.

A few counts support this clone. The gene calls are TRBV19 and TRBJ1-6; 7 bases align to TRBD1. Looked up from germline, CDR1 is LNHDA and CDR2 is SQIVND (reference sequence). There are 15 residues in the CDR3. Germline trimming cut 6 bases from V and 5 bases from J; bases unmatched to any gene: 7. CDR3 sequence reads: CASRSDGTDNSPLHF. CDR3 coding DNA: TGTGCCAGTAGGTCTGACGGGACAGATAATTCACCCCTCCACTTT.

This chain uses TRBV15 with TRBJ2-4; 7 bases fit TRBD2. The CDR3 totals 17 residues. Trimming cost V 0 bases and J 6 bases; bases outside gene matches: 11. Per germline, CDR1 LNHNV and CDR2 YYDKDF (reference sequence). Here the CDR3 reads CATSRDGGAGEVNIQYF. CDR3 in DNA: TGTGCCACCAGCAGAGACGGTGGCGCGGGAGAGGTAAACATTCAGTACTTC.

The CDR3 region has the DNA TGTGCCAGCAGCTCCGGGACAGGGGTGACCGAGCAGTACTTC. It translates to CASSSGTGVTEQYF. The chain has TRBV11-2 and TRBJ2-7; 10 bases agree with TRBD1. Germline V gives CDR1 SGHAT, CDR2 FQNNGV. V gave up 4 bases and J gave up 6 bases; unmatched junction bases: 6. The CDR3 is made up of 14 amino acids. Drawing the rest from reference TRBV11-2 and TRBJ2-7, the complete variable domain is EAGVAQSPRYKIIEKRQSVAFWCNPISGHATLYWYQQILGQGPKLLIQFQNNGVVDDSQLPKDRFSAERLKGVDSTLKIQPAKLEDSAVYLCASSSGTGVTEQYFGPGTRLTVT.

The chain couples TRBV5-6 to TRBJ1-2; the match to TRBD1 covers 8 bases. Germline V CDR1 and CDR2: SGHDT, YYEEEE. V was pared by 2 bases and J by 4 bases, with 4 bases of the junction left unmatched. The CDR3 spans 14 residues. The CDR3 region is CASSFQGASYGYTF. DNA for the CDR3: TGTGCCAGCAGCTTTCAGGGGGCAAGCTATGGCTACACCTTC. Looking up the rest from reference TRBV5-6 and TRBJ1-2 gives the full variable domain: DAGVTQSPTHLIKTRGQQVTLRCSPKSGHDTVSWYQQALGQGPQFIFQYYEEEERQRGNFPDRFSGHQFPNYSSELNVNALLLGDSALYLCASSFQGASYGYTFGSGTRLTVV.

This clone was observed a single time. V gene TRBV12-3 or TRBV12-4 combines with J gene TRBJ1-2; 7 nucleotides align to TRBD1. The V segment lost 1 base and the J segment 14 bases; nucleotides outside the gene matches: 4. The CDR3 consists of 11 residues. The CDR3 region is CASSLGDSPTF. The CDR3, as DNA: TGTGCCAGCAGTTTAGGGGACAGCCCTACCTTC.

This clone has more than one count but fewer than ten. This sequence joins TRBV18 and TRBJ2-1; tentative D call: TRBD2 (5 bases). Per germline, CDR1 KGHSH and CDR2 LQKENI. This CDR3 spans 13 amino acids. Trimming left V 3 bases short and J 8 bases short, with 11 bases between. CDR3 sequence: CASSPGVGDEQFF. The CDR3 DNA is TGTGCCAGCTCACCCGGGGTTGGAGATGAGCAGTTCTTC.

The rearrangement uses TRBV5-4 and TRBJ2-3; 11 bases agree with TRBD2. Germline trimming cut 4 bases from V and 3 bases from J; bases unmatched to any gene: 7. Per the germline V gene, CDR1 is SGHNT and CDR2 is YYREEE (reference sequence). The CDR3 has 16 residues. The CDR3 nucleotides are TGTGCCAGCAGCCCGGGGGGACTAGCGGAAACAGATACGCAGTATTTT. It is translated as CASSPGGLAETDTQYF.

The V gene is TRBV7-2, the J gene TRBJ1-5; no reliable D call. Germline V gene sequence: CDR1 SGHTA, CDR2 FQGNSA. V lost 0 bases and J 4 bases, leaving 10 bases between the germline ends. The CDR3 has 15 amino acids. The CDR3 DNA sequence: TGTGCCAGCAGCTTAGCCGCCGGTCCGAATCAGCCCCAGCATTTT. Its translation: CASSLAAGPNQPQHF.

The chain links TRBV19 to TRBJ2-7, with 10 nucleotides matching TRBD2. CDR3 length equals 18 residues. Germline CDR1 and CDR2: LNHDA and SQIVND (reference sequence). The V gene end was trimmed by 5 bases and the J gene end by 9 bases; junction bases not matched to a gene: 22. The DNA for the CDR3 is TGTGCCAGTAGTGCACACTACCAACTAGCGGGAAGCCCATTCGGGCAGTACTTC. Its translation: CASSAHYQLAGSPFGQYF.

This clone has just one count. The V call is TRBV9, the J call TRBJ1-2; D remains unclear. Deletions cut 3 bases from V and 5 bases from J, with 20 bases between. The CDR3 spans 16 residues. Germline V gene data show CDR1 as SGDLS and CDR2 as YYNGEE. The CDR3 here is CASSGIRHAGSYGYTF. Here the CDR3 DNA reads TGTGCCAGCAGCGGAATAAGACACGCTGGATCTTATGGCTACACCTTC.

The chain employs TRBV3-1 (or the pseudogene TRBV3-2) and TRBJ1-2; D may be TRBD1 (5 bases). The length of the CDR3 is 15 residues. Trimming took 3 bases from V and 7 from J, leaving 18 bases between them. Germline V gene lookup returns CDR1 LGHDT and CDR2 YNNKEL (reference sequence). The CDR3 here is CASSHRVLWGGGYTF. The CDR3 DNA reads TGTGCCAGCAGCCACCGCGTCCTATGGGGCGGTGGCTACACCTTC.

The V call is TRBV7-9, the J call TRBJ2-7, with TRBD1 matching over 10 bases. CDR1 is SEHNR, CDR2 FQNEAQ, per germline (reference sequence). Trimming removed 1 base from V and 3 bases from J; junction bases left unmatched: 0. The CDR3 contains 14 residues. The CDR3 is CASSLGDRGYEQYF. For the CDR3, the DNA is TGTGCCAGCAGCTTAGGGGACAGGGGCTACGAGCAGTACTTC.

This clone was found a few times. The chain employs TRBV18 and TRBJ2-1; TRBD2 aligns across 8 bases. V dropped 3 bases and J dropped 9; count of bases not matched to a gene: 10. There are 15 residues in the CDR3. Germline V gene lookup returns CDR1 KGHSH and CDR2 LQKENI. The CDR3 here is CASSPQTAGAGEQFF. The CDR3 DNA reads TGTGCCAGCTCACCTCAAACAGCGGGAGCAGGTGAGCAGTTCTTC.

V is TRBV4-2 and J is TRBJ2-1; the match to TRBD2 covers 11 bases. J gave up 8 bases and V 0 bases, and 12 bases lay outside the gene matches. The CDR3 has 18 residues. The germline gives CDR1 LGHNA, CDR2 YNFKEQ. CDR3 amino acids: CASSQEDTLAGVIHEQFF. The CDR3 DNA is TGTGCCAGCAGCCAAGAAGACACACTAGCGGGAGTGATCCATGAGCAGTTCTTC.

The rearrangement joins TRBV11-2 to TRBJ2-4, with 15 bases fitting TRBD2. Per germline, CDR1 SGHAT and CDR2 FQNNGV. With 3 bases clipped from V and 4 bases from J, the junction kept 1 base outside the gene matches. The CDR3 runs 16 residues. DNA of the CDR3: TGTGCCAGCAGCTTGGGACTAGCGGGAGGAAAAAACATTCAGTACTTC. Translation: CASSLGLAGGKNIQYF.